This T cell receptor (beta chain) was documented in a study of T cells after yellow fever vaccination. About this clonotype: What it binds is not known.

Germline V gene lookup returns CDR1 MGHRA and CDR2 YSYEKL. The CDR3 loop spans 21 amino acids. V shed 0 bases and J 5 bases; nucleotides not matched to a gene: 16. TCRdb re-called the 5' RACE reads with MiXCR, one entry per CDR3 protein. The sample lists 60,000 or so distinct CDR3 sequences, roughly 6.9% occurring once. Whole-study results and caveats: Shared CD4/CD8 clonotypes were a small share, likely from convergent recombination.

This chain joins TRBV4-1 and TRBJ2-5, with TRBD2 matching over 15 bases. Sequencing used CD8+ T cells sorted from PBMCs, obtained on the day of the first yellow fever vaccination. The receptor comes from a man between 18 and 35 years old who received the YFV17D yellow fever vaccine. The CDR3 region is CASSQEGGLAGGRRFVETQYF. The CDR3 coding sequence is TGCGCCAGCAGCCAAGAGGGAGGACTAGCGGGGGGGAGACGGTTTGTCGAGACCCAGTACTTC.